One T cell receptor (beta chain) is described in this entry. What it binds is not known. The source of the sample is a study of T cell responses to AZD1222 COVID-19 vaccine. Study in general: Combined were second doses at about 4 or about 12 weeks. Findings of the study overall: At baseline, just 5 or 6 AZD1222 recipients tested seropositive.

The V end lost 4 bases, the J end lost 0 bases, and 13 bases lay between the germline ends. Germline assignment: CDR1 MDHEN and CDR2 SYDVKM. The CDR3 is 15 residues long. Some clones are missing from TCRdb's copy, which holds only in-frame ones; the method was immunoSEQ multiplex PCR. This table has 110,000 or so clones, about 85% appearing once. This clonotype was obtained from an adult in good health. The sample here was peripheral blood, taken on day 0 of AZD1222 vaccination. The chain couples TRBV28 to TRBJ2-7, with unresolved D. This CDR3 reads CASSSTWIGSYEQYF. Written as DNA, the CDR3 is TGTGCCAGCAGTTCAACATGGATAGGCTCCTACGAGCAGTACTTC.